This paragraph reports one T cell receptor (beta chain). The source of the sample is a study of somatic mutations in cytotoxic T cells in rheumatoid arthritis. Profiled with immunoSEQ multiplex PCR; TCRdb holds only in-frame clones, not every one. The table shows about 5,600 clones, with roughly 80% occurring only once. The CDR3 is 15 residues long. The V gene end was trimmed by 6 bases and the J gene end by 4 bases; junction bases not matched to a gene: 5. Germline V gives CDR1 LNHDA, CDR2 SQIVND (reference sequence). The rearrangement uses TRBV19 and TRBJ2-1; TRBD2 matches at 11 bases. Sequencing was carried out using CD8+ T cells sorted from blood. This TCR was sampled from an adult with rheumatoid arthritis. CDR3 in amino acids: CASRVRTSGYNEQFF. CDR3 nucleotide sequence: TGTGCCAGTAGGGTCCGGACTAGCGGGTACAATGAGCAGTTCTTC.